This T cell receptor beta chain was documented in a study of somatic mutations in cytotoxic T cells in rheumatoid arthritis. Study overall: A subset of V beta antibody-stained T-cell populations was isolated by flow sorting, reaching nearly 100% purity, and this subset included V beta1+ cells that went on to TCRB sequencing.

Clones were read by immunoSEQ multiplex PCR, and TCRdb kept only the in-frame ones, dropping some. The table has some 18,000 clones, over 75% seen once; the top ten hold about 8.1%. Germline CDR1 SGHRS, CDR2 YFSETQ. The CDR3 loop spans 16 amino acids. Remarks on this clone: A junction boundary mismatches the germline segment, possibly from a read error.

The sequence was obtained from an adult with rheumatoid arthritis. Source material: CD8+ T cells sorted from blood. V usage is TRBV5-1 and J usage is TRBJ2-2, with D possibly matching TRBD2 (5 bases). The CDR3 protein is CASSWTDGPNTGEPFF. The CDR3 nucleotides read TGCGCCAGCAGCTGGACGGACGGTCCGAACACCGGGGAGCCGTTTTTT.